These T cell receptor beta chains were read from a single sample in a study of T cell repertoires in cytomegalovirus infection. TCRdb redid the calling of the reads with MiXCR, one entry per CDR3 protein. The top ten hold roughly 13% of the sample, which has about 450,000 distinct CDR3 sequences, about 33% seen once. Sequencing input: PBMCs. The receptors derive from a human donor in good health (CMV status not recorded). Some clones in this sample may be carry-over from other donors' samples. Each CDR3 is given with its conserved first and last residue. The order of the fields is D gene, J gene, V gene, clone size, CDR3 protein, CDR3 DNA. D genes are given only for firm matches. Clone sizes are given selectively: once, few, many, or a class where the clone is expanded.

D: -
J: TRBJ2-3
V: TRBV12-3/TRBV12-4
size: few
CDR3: CASSLGGRVILDTQYF
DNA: TGTGCCAGCAGTTTAGGAGGCAGGGTTATTCTTGATACGCAGTATTTT

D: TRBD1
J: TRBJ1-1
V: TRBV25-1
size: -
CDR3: CASSPTGENTEAFF
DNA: TGTGCCAGCAGCCCGACAGGGGAGAACACTGAAGCTTTCTTT

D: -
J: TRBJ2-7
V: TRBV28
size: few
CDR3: CATAGRVRSSYEQYF
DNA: TGTGCAACAGCAGGTCGGGTGAGGAGCTCCTACGAGCAGTACTTC

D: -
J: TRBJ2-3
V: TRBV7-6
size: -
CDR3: CASSAKMGLGTDTQYF
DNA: TGTGCTAGCAGCGCCAAGATGGGGTTGGGCACAGATACGCAGTATTTT

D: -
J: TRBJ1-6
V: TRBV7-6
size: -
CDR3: CVCGGTTTSSYNSPLHF
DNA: TGTGTGTGTGGCGGGACGACTACTAGCTCCTATAATTCACCCCTCCACTTT

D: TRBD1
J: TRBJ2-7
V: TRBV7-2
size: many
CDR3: CASSSYYDRAIYEQYF
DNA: TGTGCCAGCAGCTCCTATTATGACAGGGCCATCTACGAGCAGTACTTC

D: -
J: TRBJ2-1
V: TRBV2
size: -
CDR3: CASSADSASDEQFF
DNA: TGTGCCAGCAGTGCTGACAGTGCCTCGGATGAGCAGTTCTTC

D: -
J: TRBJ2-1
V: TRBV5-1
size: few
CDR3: CASSLVAGPPYNEQFF
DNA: TGCGCCAGCAGCTTGGTTGCGGGTCCTCCGTACAATGAGCAGTTCTTC

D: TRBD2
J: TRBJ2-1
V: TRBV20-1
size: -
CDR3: CSAATSGGAEEQFF
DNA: TGCAGTGCGGCCACTAGCGGGGGGGCCGAAGAGCAGTTCTTC

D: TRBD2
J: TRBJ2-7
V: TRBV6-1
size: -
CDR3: CASTTSASGGVREQYF
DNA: TGTGCCAGCACAACCTCCGCTAGCGGGGGGGTGCGGGAGCAGTACTTC

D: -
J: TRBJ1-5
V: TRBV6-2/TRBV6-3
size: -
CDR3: CASRGTTGNQPQNF
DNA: TGTGCCAGCAGGGGAACCACAGGGAATCAGCCCCAGAATTTT

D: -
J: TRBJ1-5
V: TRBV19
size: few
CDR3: CASSQGPRNQPQHF
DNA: TGTGCCAGTAGTCAGGGTCCACGCAATCAGCCCCAGCATTTT

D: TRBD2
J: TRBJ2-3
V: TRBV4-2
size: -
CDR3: CASSQEPSGNTDTQYF
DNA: TGTGCCAGCAGCCAAGAGCCTAGCGGAAACACAGATACGCAGTATTTT

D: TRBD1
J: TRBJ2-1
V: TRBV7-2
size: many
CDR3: CASSQLTGINEQFF
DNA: TGTGCCAGCAGCCAGTTGACAGGGATCAATGAGCAGTTCTTC

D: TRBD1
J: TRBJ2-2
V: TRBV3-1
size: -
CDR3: CASSQEKRTGAYTGELFF
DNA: TGTGCCAGCAGCCAAGAGAAAAGGACAGGGGCCTACACCGGGGAGCTGTTTTTT

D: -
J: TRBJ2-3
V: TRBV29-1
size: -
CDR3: CSVEDPTGSSSTDTQYF
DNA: TGCAGCGTTGAAGATCCAACGGGCAGCTCTAGCACAGATACGCAGTATTTT

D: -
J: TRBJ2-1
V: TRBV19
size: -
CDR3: CASSMLLLGAGSYNEQFF
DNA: TGTGCCAGTAGTATGCTGCTCCTGGGGGCCGGGTCCTACAATGAGCAGTTCTTC

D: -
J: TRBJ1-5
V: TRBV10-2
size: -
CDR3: CASSESNRVQPQHF
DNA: TGCGCCAGCAGTGAGTCGAACAGGGTTCAGCCCCAGCATTTT

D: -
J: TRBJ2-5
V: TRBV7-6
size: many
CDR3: CASSFGGGHLETQYF
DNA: TGTGCCAGCAGCTTTGGGGGGGGCCACCTGGAGACCCAGTACTTC

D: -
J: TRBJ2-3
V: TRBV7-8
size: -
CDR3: CASSPRPGDADTQYF
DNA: TGTGCCAGCAGCCCACGACCCGGGGATGCGGATACGCAGTATTTT

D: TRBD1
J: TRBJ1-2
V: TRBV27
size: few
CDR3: CASSPLPGQGPGYTF
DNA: TGTGCCAGCAGTCCACTGCCGGGACAGGGTCCTGGCTACACCTTC

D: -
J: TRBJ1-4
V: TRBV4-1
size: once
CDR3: CASSQVTTNEKLFF
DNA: TGCGCCAGCAGCCAAGTTACAACTAATGAAAAACTGTTTTTT

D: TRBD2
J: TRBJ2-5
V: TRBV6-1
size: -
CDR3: CASNRLAGEQETQYF
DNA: TGTGCCAGCAATCGACTAGCGGGAGAACAAGAGACCCAGTACTTC

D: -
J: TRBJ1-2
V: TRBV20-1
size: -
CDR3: CSAAQGISGYTF
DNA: TGCAGTGCTGCACAGGGAATTTCTGGCTACACCTTC

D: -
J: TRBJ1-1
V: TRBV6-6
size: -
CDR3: CASSYVLHSEAFF
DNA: TGTGCCAGCAGTTACGTTTTGCACTCCGAAGCTTTCTTT

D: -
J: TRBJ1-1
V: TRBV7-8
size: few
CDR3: CASSLLSGAGEAFF
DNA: TGTGCCAGCAGCCTCCTTTCCGGGGCGGGTGAAGCTTTCTTT

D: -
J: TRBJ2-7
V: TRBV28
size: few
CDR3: CASSPPGSLLAYEQYF
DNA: TGTGCCAGCAGCCCCCCGGGCTCACTATTAGCCTACGAGCAGTACTTC

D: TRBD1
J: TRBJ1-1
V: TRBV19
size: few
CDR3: CASSPPDRTNTEAFF
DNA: TGTGCCAGTAGTCCCCCGGACAGGACGAACACTGAAGCTTTCTTT

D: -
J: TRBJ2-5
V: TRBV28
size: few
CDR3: CASSLVGHGQQETQYF
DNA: TGTGCCAGCAGTTTGGTGGGACACGGACAACAAGAGACCCAGTACTTC

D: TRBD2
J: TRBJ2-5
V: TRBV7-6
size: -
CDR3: CASSLEAAGVQETQYF
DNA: TGTGCCAGCAGCTTAGAGGCAGCGGGGGTACAAGAGACCCAGTACTTC

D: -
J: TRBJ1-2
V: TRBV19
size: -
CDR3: CASSFGTSIGYTF
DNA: TGTGCCAGTAGTTTCGGAACGTCTATCGGCTACACCTTC

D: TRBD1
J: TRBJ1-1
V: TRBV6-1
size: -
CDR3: CASNDRVFPEAFF
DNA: TGTGCCAGCAACGACAGGGTGTTTCCTGAAGCTTTCTTT